This entry lists 5 T cell receptor beta chains sequenced from one sample in a study of brain metastases from non-small cell lung cancer. Using immunoSEQ multiplex PCR, the repertoire was profiled, and TCRdb retains in-frame clones only, with some absent. The sample includes about 2,000 clones, 85% of them seen just once. Sequenced material: tumor-adjacent normal tissue. The receptors originated from a donor over 35 with non-small cell lung cancer.

This chain uses TRBV7-6 with TRBJ2-1; D remains unclear. Germline V gives CDR1 SGHVS, CDR2 FNYEAQ. Trimming pared 1 base from V and 9 bases from J, leaving 10 bases between. The CDR3 is 13 amino acids. The CDR3 nucleotides read TGTGCCAGCAGCTTAGAATTAGTCAGTGAGCAGTTCTTC. Protein: CASSLELVSEQFF.

This clone was found a few times. The CDR3 DNA reads as TGTGCCAGTAGTATCAGGAGCTCTGGAAACACCATATATTTT. It codes for CASSIRSSGNTIYF. The chain employs TRBV19 and TRBJ1-3; no clear D. The CDR3 spans 14 residues. The germline CDR1 and CDR2 sequences are LNHDA and SQIVND (reference sequence). V lost 3 bases and J 0 bases, leaving 6 bases between the germline ends.

This sequence joins TRBV7-8 and TRBJ1-2; 10 bases are a match to TRBD1. CDR3 length: 16 residues. Germline CDR1 SGHVS, CDR2 FQNEAQ. J was trimmed by 6 bases and V by 3 bases; bases with no gene match: 10. The CDR3, as DNA: TGTGCCAGCAGCTTTCACCGGGACAGGGGAAGGAATGGCTACACCTTC. Residues: CASSFHRDRGRNGYTF.

V is TRBV7-6 and J is TRBJ1-3; tentatively, D is TRBD1 (5 bases). Germline V CDR1 and CDR2: SGHVS, FNYEAQ. The V end lost 1 base, the J end lost 1 base, and 8 bases lay between the germline ends. The CDR3 consists of 15 residues. The CDR3 DNA reads TGTGCCAGCAGCTTAGAGGACACGTCTGGAAACACCATATATTTT. Translated, it gives CASSLEDTSGNTIYF.

The chain recombines TRBV10-3 with TRBJ2-3, with D unresolved. The V end lost 7 bases, the J end lost 1 base, and 15 bases lay between the germline ends. The CDR3 is 15 residues long. Looked up from germline, CDR1 is ENHRY and CDR2 is SYGVKD. CDR3: CAIKPDSGGTDTQYF. The CDR3 DNA reads TGTGCCATCAAACCAGACTCTGGGGGCACAGATACGCAGTATTTT.